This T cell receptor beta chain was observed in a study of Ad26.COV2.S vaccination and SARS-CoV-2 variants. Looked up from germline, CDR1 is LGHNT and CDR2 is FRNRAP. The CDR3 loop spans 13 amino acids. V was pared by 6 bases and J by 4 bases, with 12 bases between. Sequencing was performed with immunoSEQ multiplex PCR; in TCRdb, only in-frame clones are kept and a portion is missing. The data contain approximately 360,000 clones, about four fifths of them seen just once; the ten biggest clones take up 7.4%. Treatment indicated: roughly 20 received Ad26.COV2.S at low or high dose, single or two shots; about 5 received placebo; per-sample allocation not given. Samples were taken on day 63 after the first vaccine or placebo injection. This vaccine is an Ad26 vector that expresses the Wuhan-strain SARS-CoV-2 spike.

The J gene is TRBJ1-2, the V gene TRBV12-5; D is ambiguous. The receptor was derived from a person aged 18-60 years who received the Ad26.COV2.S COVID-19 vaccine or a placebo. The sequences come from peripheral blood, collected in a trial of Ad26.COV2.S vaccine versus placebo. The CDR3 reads CASGFGISYGYTF. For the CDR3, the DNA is TGTGCTAGTGGATTCGGTATCTCCTATGGCTACACCTTC.